This T cell receptor (beta chain) was sequenced for a study of blood T cell repertoires in COVID-19. With 5 bases removed from V and 3 bases from J, the gap between germline ends came to 10 bases. This CDR3 comprises 13 residues. The germline gives CDR1 SGHAT, CDR2 FQNNGV. Sequencing was performed with immunoSEQ multiplex PCR; in TCRdb, only in-frame clones are kept and a portion is missing. The data contain around 140,000 clones, 88% of them singletons. This clone has a handful of counts. Material: peripheral blood. This receptor was obtained from a man between 65 and 80 years old with acute or convalescent COVID-19. This chain connects TRBV11-2 to TRBJ1-2, with a weak D call TRBD1 (6 bases). The CDR3 sequence is CASSPQGYYGYTF. The CDR3 DNA reads as TGTGCCAGCAGCCCTCAGGGGTACTATGGCTACACCTTC.